One and the same sample provided the 27 T cell receptor beta chains below, sequenced in a study of cytomegalovirus exposure and HLA in healthy donors. The PCR ran on 60 Vbeta and 13 Jbeta primers. Profiled with immunoSEQ multiplex PCR; TCRdb holds only in-frame clones, not every one. The table has about 160,000 clones, 60% to 80% seen once. Material: PBMCs. The receptors come from a man between 18 and 35 years old in good health and CMV-seropositive.

This chain connects TRBV19 to TRBJ2-5; no firm D call. V lost 3 bases and J lost 2, with 10 bases in between. The CDR3 runs to 14 residues. Germline CDR1 reads LNHDA; CDR2 reads SQIVND (reference sequence). CDR3 sequence reads: CASSMFPLQETQYF. DNA for the CDR3: TGTGCCAGTAGTATGTTCCCCCTACAAGAGACCCAGTACTTC.

The chain combines TRBV19 with TRBJ2-7; 8 positions match TRBD1. Germline trimming cut 5 bases from V and 5 bases from J; bases unmatched to any gene: 11. Germline V lookup: CDR1 LNHDA, CDR2 SQIVND (reference sequence). The CDR3 is made up of 15 amino acids. The chain's CDR3 is CASSDGQGGHHEQYF. CDR3 DNA sequence: TGTGCCAGTAGTGATGGACAGGGCGGCCACCACGAGCAGTACTTC. The variable domain in full, completed from reference TRBV19 and TRBJ2-7, reads DGGITQSPKYLFRKEGQNVTLSCEQNLNHDAMYWYRQDPGQGLRLIYYSQIVNDFQKGDIAEGYSVSREKKESFPLTVTSAQKNPTAFYLCASSDGQGGHHEQYFGPGTRLTVT.

The J gene is TRBJ1-4, the V gene TRBV18; 9 nucleotides line up with TRBD1. Trimming removed 3 bases from V and 4 bases from J; junction bases left unmatched: 3. Germline CDR1 is KGHSH and CDR2 is LQKENI. CDR3 length equals 15 residues. This CDR3 is CASSPPGQGNEKLFF. The CDR3 DNA sequence: TGTGCCAGCTCACCGCCGGGACAGGGTAATGAAAAACTGTTTTTT.

This chain joins TRBV5-1 and TRBJ2-3; D gene unclear. The length of the CDR3 is 15 residues. Trimming removed 4 bases from V and 14 bases from J, with 26 bases in between. Germline V gene lookup returns CDR1 SGHRS and CDR2 YFSETQ. The CDR3 bases are TGCGCCAGCAGCCGAGCGACTGCTGGTTATTCAAGGCGGTATTTT. Translating it yields CASSRATAGYSRRYF. Full variable domain (missing parts from reference TRBV5-1 and TRBJ2-3): KAGVTQTPRYLIKTRGQQVTLSCSPISGHRSVSWYQQTPGQGLQFLFEYFSETQRNKGNFPGRFSGRQFSNSRSEMNVSTLELGDSALYLCASSRATAGYSRRYFGPGTRLTVL.

Details on this clone: Sequence at one end of the junction differs from germline and may be a read error. This chain connects TRBV7-9 to TRBJ1-2, with no clear D. Germline values: CDR1 SEHNR, CDR2 FQNEAQ (reference sequence). The CDR3 runs to 15 residues. The CDR3 here is CSSSPTLGAFHGYTF. For the CDR3, the DNA is TGTTCCAGCAGCCCCACTTTGGGAGCGTTCCATGGCTACACCTTC.

The gene calls are TRBV10-1 and TRBJ2-3, with 11 bases identical to TRBD2. The CDR3 spans 17 residues. The V gene end was trimmed by 1 base and the J gene end by 4 bases; junction bases not matched to a gene: 7. Germline V gives CDR1 WNHNN, CDR2 SYGVQD (reference sequence). The DNA of the CDR3 is TGCGCCAGCAGTGAGTTAGCGGGAGGGCCTCCGGCAGATACGCAGTATTTT. This encodes CASSELAGGPPADTQYF.

A remark on this clone: Relative to the germline gene, one junction end is altered; a read error may explain this. The genes are TRBV4-2 and TRBJ2-6, with a tentative D call TRBD1 (5 bases). There are 17 residues in the CDR3. CDR1 is LGHNA, CDR2 YNFKEQ, per germline. The DNA of the CDR3 is TGTGCCAGCAGCCAAGCGCACGGCGACTCTGGGGCCAACGCCCTGACTTTC. This translates into CASSQAHGDSGANALTF.

The CDR3 nucleotides are TGCGCCAGCAGCCAAGAGGCAGGGGGGAAGACCCAGTACTTC. Translated: CASSQEAGGKTQYF. This sequence joins TRBV4-1 and TRBJ2-5; a weak D match, TRBD1 (7 bases). V lost 0 bases and J 6 bases, leaving 11 bases between the germline ends. CDR1 is MGHRA, CDR2 YSYEKL, per germline. The CDR3 has 14 residues.

The chain is built from TRBV9 and TRBJ2-5, with 9 positions matching TRBD1. V was pared by 4 bases and J by 5 bases, with 9 bases of the junction left unmatched. Germline values: CDR1 SGDLS, CDR2 YYNGEE. The CDR3 sequence is 15 residues long. This chain's CDR3 is CASSIRTGEGETQYF. The CDR3 nucleotides read TGTGCCAGCAGCATCCGGACAGGGGAGGGGGAGACCCAGTACTTC.

This clone was picked up one time. The chain links TRBV30 to TRBJ1-6; TRBD1 matches 8 bases. CDR3 length: 15 amino acids. The V gene end was trimmed by 2 bases and the J gene end by 6 bases; junction bases not matched to a gene: 6. Germline CDR1 reads GTSNPN; CDR2 reads SVGIG (reference sequence). CDR3 sequence: CAWSNQGAFNSPLHF. The CDR3 region has the DNA TGTGCCTGGAGTAACCAGGGGGCTTTTAATTCACCCCTCCACTTT.

The V gene is TRBV29-1, the J gene TRBJ1-4; 9 bases match TRBD1. Germline CDR1 SQVTM, CDR2 ANQGSEA. V was clipped by 6 bases and J by 10 bases; unmatched bases: 12. The CDR3 totals 14 residues. The CDR3 DNA reads TGCAGCGTGGGTCCGACAGGGGGAGGTGCAAAACTGTTTTTT. It encodes CSVGPTGGGAKLFF.

This clone was seen just once. The chain carries TRBV7-2 and TRBJ2-3; possibly TRBD2 for D (7 bases). Trimming shortened V by 7 bases and J by 5 bases, and 19 bases separated the two germline ends. The CDR3 spans 15 residues. Looked up from germline, CDR1 is SGHTA and CDR2 is FQGNSA. DNA of the CDR3: TGTGCCAGCACTTTGCGGGGGCCCTCGGGAGATACGCAGTATTTT. This sequence encodes CASTLRGPSGDTQYF.

The V call is TRBV7-9, the J call TRBJ2-5, with 14 bases lining up with TRBD2. Germline V CDR1 and CDR2: SEHNR, FQNEAQ (reference sequence). This CDR3 is built from 18 residues. With V trimmed by 5 bases and J by 0 bases, 8 bases remained unmatched. The CDR3: CASSPRTSGGHHQETQYF. The CDR3 DNA reads TGTGCCAGCAGCCCTAGGACTAGCGGGGGGCATCACCAAGAGACCCAGTACTTC. Supplemented by reference TRBV7-9 and TRBJ2-5, the full variable domain reads DTGVSQNPRHKITKRGQNVTFRCDPISEHNRLYWYRQTLGQGPEFLTYFQNEAQLEKSRLLSDRFSAERPKGSFSTLEIQRTEQGDSAMYLCASSPRTSGGHHQETQYFGPGTRLLVL.

The genes are TRBV11-2 and TRBJ1-1, with D hard to call. Trimming took 3 bases from V and 6 from J, leaving 8 bases between them. The CDR3 has 12 amino acids. Germline V gene data show CDR1 as SGHAT and CDR2 as FQNNGV. DNA of the CDR3: TGTGCCAGCAGCTTTTTCAATGCTGAAGCTTTCTTT. Its translation: CASSFFNAEAFF.

The gene calls are TRBV2 and TRBJ1-2, with D possibly being TRBD1 (6 bases). Per the germline V gene, CDR1 is SNHLY and CDR2 is FYNNEI. Trimming removed 2 bases at V and 4 bases at J, with 14 bases between. The CDR3 has 15 amino acids. CDR3 loop: CASSEPGRGPYGYTF. CDR3 nucleotides: TGTGCCAGCAGTGAACCCGGCAGGGGCCCCTATGGCTACACCTTC.

The V call is TRBV6-6, the J call TRBJ2-7, with D possibly matching TRBD1 (5 bases). Germline V gene lookup returns CDR1 MNHNY and CDR2 SVGAGI (reference sequence). The V and J ends lost 6 bases and 3 bases respectively, with 6 bases between them. The CDR3 is made up of 11 amino acids. The CDR3 reads CASRDSYEQYF. The CDR3 nucleotides are TGTGCCAGCAGAGACAGCTACGAGCAGTACTTC.

The CDR3 protein is CASSFKGTSGGERAEQFF. DNA of the CDR3: TGTGCCAGCAGCTTTAAGGGGACTAGCGGGGGGGAACGGGCTGAGCAGTTCTTC. V and J are TRBV11-3 and TRBJ2-1; TRBD2 agrees at 16 bases. Germline V gene lookup returns CDR1 SGHNT and CDR2 YENEEA. The length of the CDR3 is 18 residues. The trim removed 3 bases at V and 9 bases at J, leaving 11 bases unmatched. The variable domain in full, completed from reference TRBV11-3 and TRBJ2-1, reads EAGVVQSPRYKIIEKKQPVAFWCNPISGHNTLYWYLQNLGQGPELLIRYENEEAVDDSQLPKDRFSAERLKGVDSTLKIQPAELGDSAVYLCASSFKGTSGGERAEQFFGPGTRLTVL.

The chain carries TRBV5-6 and TRBJ2-5, with 13 nucleotides matching TRBD2. V trimming: 0 bases; J trimming: 1 base; junction bases outside the gene matches: 3. Germline CDR1 reads SGHDT; CDR2 reads YYEEEE. The CDR3 runs to 17 residues. The CDR3 nucleotides are TGTGCCAGCAGCTTGGGACTAGCGGGAGGATCCCAAGAGACCCAGTACTTC. This gives the protein CASSLGLAGGSQETQYF.

The chain carries TRBV4-2 and TRBJ2-1; D gene ambiguous. V was cut by 1 base and J by 6 bases, with 19 bases left in between. CDR3 length: 17 amino acids. The germline CDR1 and CDR2 sequences are LGHNA and YNFKEQ. This CDR3 reads CASSQGQANFPSNEQFF. The CDR3 DNA follows: TGTGCCAGCAGCCAAGGCCAGGCCAACTTCCCAAGCAATGAGCAGTTCTTC.

This clone came up once. This chain links TRBV7-2 with TRBJ1-5; D may be TRBD1 (5 bases). CDR3 length: 12 amino acids. Germline V gives CDR1 SGHTA, CDR2 FQGNSA. V was shortened by 0 bases and J by 10 bases, with 7 bases between the two germline ends. The CDR3, as DNA: TGTGCCAGCAGCTTAGCCGGACATCCCCAGCATTTT. Its protein is CASSLAGHPQHF.

Comment on this clone: The junction shows a germline mismatch at one end, possibly a read error. The chain employs TRBV10-3 and TRBJ2-6; weak D call: TRBD1 (5 bases). The CDR3 is 13 residues long. Germline loops: CDR1 ENHRY, CDR2 SYGVKD. The CDR3 loop reads CAISEIGANVPTF. The CDR3 bases are TGTGCCATCAGTGAAATTGGGGCCAACGTCCCGACTTTC.

V and J are TRBV6-5 and TRBJ1-2; D possibly corresponds to TRBD1 (5 bases). V was trimmed by 5 bases and J by 6 bases, leaving 16 bases between them. This CDR3 comprises 14 residues. Germline V lookup: CDR1 MNHEY, CDR2 SVGAGI. CDR3 sequence: CASSPGGGFDGYTF. The CDR3, as DNA: TGTGCCAGCAGTCCTGGGGGGGGATTTGATGGCTACACCTTC.

V usage is TRBV7-9 and J usage is TRBJ1-1; D ambiguous. Germline CDR1 SEHNR, CDR2 FQNEAQ (reference sequence). Trimming removed 1 base at V and 2 bases at J, with 5 bases between. The length of the CDR3 is 13 residues. The CDR3 sequence: CASSLVANTEAFF. The CDR3 DNA is TGTGCCAGCAGCTTAGTGGCTAACACTGAAGCTTTCTTT.

This chain links TRBV6-5 with TRBJ2-5; TRBD2 might be the D (5 bases). The assigned J gene may be wrong: the sequence end matches TRBJ2-7 better. This CDR3 contains 13 residues. The germline gives CDR1 MNHEY, CDR2 SVGAGI. The DNA of the CDR3 is TGTGCCAGCAGTTACGTCTGGCGGGCCGAGCAGTACTTC. This sequence encodes CASSYVWRAEQYF.

J is TRBJ1-5 and V is TRBV6-5; 10 bases are shared with TRBD1. The germline gives CDR1 MNHEY, CDR2 SVGAGI. The CDR3 is made up of 15 amino acids. Trimming took 6 bases from V and 3 from J; bases not matched to a gene: 5. The CDR3 DNA is TGTGCCAGCAGGGGACAGGGGATCGTCAATCAGCCCCAGCATTTT. The encoded protein is CASRGQGIVNQPQHF.

This clone was counted a few times. The chain carries TRBV19 and TRBJ2-2; 13 bases agree with TRBD2. V gave up 7 bases and J gave up 2 bases; unmatched junction bases: 7. Germline CDR1 reads LNHDA; CDR2 reads SQIVND (reference sequence). The CDR3 totals 17 residues. CDR3 bases: TGTGCCAGTACAATAGGACTAGCGGGAGTCAACACCGGGGAGCTGTTTTTT. Protein: CASTIGLAGVNTGELFF. The full variable domain, its missing parts supplied by reference TRBV19 and TRBJ2-2, is DGGITQSPKYLFRKEGQNVTLSCEQNLNHDAMYWYRQDPGQGLRLIYYSQIVNDFQKGDIAEGYSVSREKKESFPLTVTSAQKNPTAFYLCASTIGLAGVNTGELFFGEGSRLTVL.

The chain is built from TRBV6-1 and TRBJ2-7; the match to TRBD2 covers 7 bases. This CDR3 is 15 amino acids long. V shed 1 base and J 2 bases; nucleotides not matched to a gene: 5. Germline CDR1 reads MNHNS; CDR2 reads SASEGT. The CDR3 DNA follows: TGTGCCAGCAGTGAAGTGGCGGGAGTGGCCTACGAGCAGTACTTC. Amino acid sequence: CASSEVAGVAYEQYF.